The rows below give T cell receptor beta chains drawn from one sample of a study of beta chain features in type 1 diabetes. TCRdb keeps only in-frame clones here, not all; method: immunoSEQ multiplex PCR. The data hold 300,000 to 450,000 clones, with about 12% observed a single time. Sequenced: naive CD4+ T cells from blood. The receptors were sampled from a young woman with type 1 diabetes. CDR3s include the opening cysteine and the closing phenylalanine or tryptophan. Fields, in order: V gene, D gene, J gene, clone size, CDR3 protein, CDR3 DNA. D genes are given only for firm matches. Size is stated for part of the rows, as once, few or many counts, or as a class when the clone is expanded.

v_gene: TRBV5-6
d_gene: NA
j_gene: TRBJ1-5
abundance: few
CDR3aa: CASSPRGPENSNQPQHF
CDR3nt: TGTGCCAGCAGCCCGCGGGGTCCGGAGAATAGCAATCAGCCCCAGCATTTT

v_gene: TRBV9
d_gene: TRBD1
j_gene: TRBJ1-1
abundance: NA
CDR3aa: CASSVQQGATEAFF
CDR3nt: TGTGCCAGCAGCGTTCAACAGGGGGCCACTGAAGCTTTCTTT

v_gene: TRBV7-9
d_gene: NA
j_gene: TRBJ1-1
abundance: few
CDR3aa: CASSLVGVAEAFF
CDR3nt: TGTGCCAGCAGCTTAGTAGGGGTCGCTGAAGCTTTCTTT

v_gene: TRBV2
d_gene: TRBD2
j_gene: TRBJ2-1
abundance: NA
CDR3aa: CASSLKLAGDQFF
CDR3nt: TGTGCCAGCAGCCTTAAACTAGCGGGGGACCAGTTCTTC

v_gene: TRBV7-2
d_gene: NA
j_gene: TRBJ2-3
abundance: few
CDR3aa: CASSPPGGGSTDTQYF
CDR3nt: TGTGCCAGCAGCCCTCCTGGGGGCGGGAGCACAGATACGCAGTATTTT

v_gene: TRBV21-1
d_gene: NA
j_gene: TRBJ2-5
abundance: few
CDR3aa: CASSKVGLADPYQETQYF
CDR3nt: TGTGCCAGCAGCAAAGTGGGCCTAGCGGACCCGTACCAAGAGACCCAGTACTTC

v_gene: TRBV6-5
d_gene: TRBD1
j_gene: TRBJ2-1
abundance: NA
CDR3aa: CASGNRGAEQFF
CDR3nt: TGTGCCAGCGGAAACAGGGGGGCTGAGCAGTTCTTC

v_gene: TRBV21-1
d_gene: NA
j_gene: TRBJ2-5
abundance: NA
CDR3aa: CASSKAIRDREQETQYF
CDR3nt: TGTGCCAGCAGCAAAGCCATCCGGGACAGGGAACAAGAGACCCAGTACTTC

v_gene: TRBV7-2
d_gene: NA
j_gene: TRBJ2-3
abundance: NA
CDR3aa: CASSIRGRGRLDTQYF
CDR3nt: TGTGCCAGCAGCATACGCGGCAGAGGGCGTTTAGATACGCAGTATTTT

v_gene: TRBV6-5
d_gene: NA
j_gene: TRBJ1-3
abundance: few
CDR3aa: CASSPTVLPGNTIYF
CDR3nt: TGTGCCAGCAGCCCGACAGTGCTGCCTGGAAACACCATATATTTT

v_gene: TRBV14
d_gene: NA
j_gene: TRBJ2-2
abundance: NA
CDR3aa: CASSRQTRNTGELFF
CDR3nt: TGTGCCAGCAGCCGGCAGACTAGGAACACCGGGGAGCTGTTTTTT

v_gene: TRBV5-1
d_gene: TRBD1
j_gene: TRBJ2-1
abundance: NA
CDR3aa: CASSAGQGTTYNEQFF
CDR3nt: TGCGCCAGCAGCGCTGGACAGGGAACCACTTACAATGAGCAGTTCTTC

v_gene: TRBV4-3
d_gene: TRBD2
j_gene: TRBJ2-7
abundance: few
CDR3aa: CASSQIIEGSGRVTYEQYF
CDR3nt: TGCGCCAGCAGCCAGATCATAGAAGGTAGCGGGAGGGTCACCTACGAGCAGTACTTC

v_gene: TRBV4-3
d_gene: NA
j_gene: TRBJ1-2
abundance: few
CDR3aa: CASSYRGDYGYTF
CDR3nt: TGCGCCAGCAGTTACCGGGGGGACTATGGCTACACCTTC

v_gene: TRBV2
d_gene: TRBD1
j_gene: TRBJ2-7
abundance: NA
CDR3aa: CASSGDSYEQYF
CDR3nt: TGTGCCAGCAGTGGGGACAGCTACGAGCAGTACTTC

v_gene: TRBV7-9
d_gene: TRBD1
j_gene: TRBJ1-5
abundance: NA
CDR3aa: CASSGGDRVQPQHF
CDR3nt: TGTGCCAGCAGCGGTGGGGACAGGGTTCAGCCCCAGCATTTT

v_gene: TRBV11-2
d_gene: TRBD1
j_gene: TRBJ1-4
abundance: NA
CDR3aa: CASSKTGFNEKLFF
CDR3nt: TGTGCCAGCAGCAAGACAGGGTTTAATGAAAAACTGTTTTTT

v_gene: TRBV20-1
d_gene: NA
j_gene: TRBJ2-5
abundance: few
CDR3aa: CSGVRGETQYF
CDR3nt: TGCAGTGGGGTCCGAGGAGAGACCCAGTACTTC

v_gene: TRBV30
d_gene: NA
j_gene: TRBJ1-5
abundance: few
CDR3aa: CAWSDRAGQPQHF
CDR3nt: TGTGCCTGGAGTGACAGGGCAGGCCAGCCCCAGCATTTT

v_gene: TRBV29-1
d_gene: TRBD2
j_gene: TRBJ2-3
abundance: NA
CDR3aa: CSGTSGLTSTDTQYF
CDR3nt: TGCAGCGGGACTAGCGGACTTACTAGCACAGATACGCAGTATTTT

v_gene: TRBV14
d_gene: NA
j_gene: TRBJ1-5
abundance: few
CDR3aa: CASSQGSQPQHF
CDR3nt: TGTGCCAGCAGCCAGGGGAGTCAGCCCCAGCATTTT

v_gene: TRBV25-1
d_gene: TRBD1
j_gene: TRBJ2-7
abundance: few
CDR3aa: CASSVRQGYEQYF
CDR3nt: TGTGCCAGCAGTGTCCGACAGGGCTACGAGCAGTACTTC

v_gene: TRBV9
d_gene: TRBD1
j_gene: TRBJ2-2
abundance: NA
CDR3aa: CASSVDHRGHGGELFF
CDR3nt: TGTGCCAGCAGCGTAGATCACAGGGGGCATGGCGGGGAGCTGTTTTTT

v_gene: TRBV11-3
d_gene: NA
j_gene: TRBJ2-3
abundance: NA
CDR3aa: CASSGGTDTQYF
CDR3nt: TGTGCCAGCTCCGGGGGCACAGATACGCAGTATTTT

v_gene: TRBV7-2
d_gene: NA
j_gene: TRBJ2-7
abundance: NA
CDR3aa: CASSRGGSSYEQYF
CDR3nt: TGTGCCAGCAGCCGCGGCGGAAGCTCCTACGAGCAGTACTTC

v_gene: TRBV4-2
d_gene: TRBD2
j_gene: TRBJ2-7
abundance: NA
CDR3aa: CASSPHTSGMSSYEQYF
CDR3nt: TGTGCCAGCAGCCCCCATACTAGCGGGATGAGCTCCTACGAGCAGTACTTC

v_gene: TRBV5-1
d_gene: NA
j_gene: TRBJ2-4
abundance: few
CDR3aa: CASSLEPGGFYIQYF
CDR3nt: TGCGCCAGCAGCTTGGAACCCGGGGGATTTTACATTCAGTACTTC

v_gene: TRBV28
d_gene: NA
j_gene: TRBJ2-7
abundance: few
CDR3aa: CASSPDSYEQYF
CDR3nt: TGTGCCAGCAGTCCAGACTCCTACGAGCAGTACTTC

v_gene: TRBV9
d_gene: TRBD1
j_gene: TRBJ1-5
abundance: NA
CDR3aa: CASSLGQGSYQPQHF
CDR3nt: TGTGCCAGCAGTTTAGGACAGGGGAGCTACCAGCCCCAGCATTTT

v_gene: TRBV5-6
d_gene: TRBD1
j_gene: TRBJ1-5
abundance: NA
CDR3aa: CASSLTQGGYSNQPQHF
CDR3nt: TGTGCCAGCAGCTTGACACAGGGGGGATATAGCAATCAGCCCCAGCATTTT

v_gene: TRBV14
d_gene: TRBD1
j_gene: TRBJ2-1
abundance: few
CDR3aa: CASSQGGLRDRVNEQFF
CDR3nt: TGTGCCAGCAGCCAAGGAGGCCTCCGGGACAGGGTGAATGAGCAGTTCTTC

v_gene: TRBV2
d_gene: NA
j_gene: TRBJ1-1
abundance: NA
CDR3aa: CASRITGSNTEAFF
CDR3nt: TGTGCCAGCAGAATTACAGGGTCGAACACTGAAGCTTTCTTT

v_gene: TRBV4-1
d_gene: TRBD2
j_gene: TRBJ2-2
abundance: few
CDR3aa: CASSQEGLAGEFGGELFF
CDR3nt: TGCGCCAGCAGCCAGGAGGGACTAGCGGGAGAGTTTGGCGGGGAGCTGTTTTTT

v_gene: TRBV4-3
d_gene: TRBD2
j_gene: TRBJ2-1
abundance: NA
CDR3aa: CASSVAGGVGNEQFF
CDR3nt: TGCGCCAGCAGCGTCGCGGGAGGTGTCGGCAATGAGCAGTTCTTC

v_gene: TRBV7-7
d_gene: NA
j_gene: TRBJ2-5
abundance: NA
CDR3aa: CASSLGGEAQYF
CDR3nt: TGTGCCAGCAGCTTAGGCGGGGAGGCCCAGTACTTC

v_gene: TRBV27
d_gene: NA
j_gene: TRBJ2-7
abundance: few
CDR3aa: CASSLRQTYEQYF
CDR3nt: TGTGCCAGCAGTTTGAGGCAGACCTACGAGCAGTACTTC

v_gene: TRBV7-2
d_gene: TRBD1
j_gene: TRBJ2-7
abundance: NA
CDR3aa: CASSYTGTGASYEQYF
CDR3nt: TGTGCCAGCAGCTACACCGGGACAGGGGCCTCCTACGAGCAGTACTTC

v_gene: TRBV11-2
d_gene: TRBD1
j_gene: TRBJ2-7
abundance: NA
CDR3aa: CASSSRAGQGSYEQYF
CDR3nt: TGTGCCAGCAGCTCTAGAGCGGGACAGGGTTCCTACGAGCAGTACTTC

v_gene: TRBV2
d_gene: NA
j_gene: TRBJ1-5
abundance: few
CDR3aa: CASNLPREPQHF
CDR3nt: TGTGCCAGCAACCTTCCCAGGGAGCCCCAGCATTTT

v_gene: TRBV11-2
d_gene: TRBD2
j_gene: TRBJ2-1
abundance: few
CDR3aa: CASSWTRNEQFF
CDR3nt: TGTGCCAGCAGTTGGACTAGGAATGAGCAGTTCTTC

v_gene: TRBV7-8
d_gene: TRBD1
j_gene: TRBJ2-2
abundance: few
CDR3aa: CASSPGQAYTGELFF
CDR3nt: TGTGCCAGCAGCCCGGGACAGGCCTACACCGGGGAGCTGTTTTTT

v_gene: TRBV9
d_gene: TRBD1
j_gene: TRBJ2-1
abundance: NA
CDR3aa: CASSIAGQGSNEQFF
CDR3nt: TGTGCCAGCAGCATCGCGGGACAGGGTAGCAATGAGCAGTTCTTC

v_gene: TRBV4-3
d_gene: TRBD1
j_gene: TRBJ2-7
abundance: NA
CDR3aa: CASSQTGDYEQYF
CDR3nt: TGCGCCAGCAGCCAAACAGGGGATTACGAGCAGTACTTC

v_gene: TRBV20-1
d_gene: NA
j_gene: TRBJ1-2
abundance: few
CDR3aa: CSASHYYGYTF
CDR3nt: TGCAGTGCTTCACATTACTATGGCTACACCTTC

v_gene: TRBV27
d_gene: NA
j_gene: TRBJ1-1
abundance: few
CDR3aa: CASSFGAEAFF
CDR3nt: TGTGCCAGCAGTTTCGGGGCTGAAGCTTTCTTT

v_gene: TRBV5-1
d_gene: NA
j_gene: TRBJ2-7
abundance: NA
CDR3aa: CASSLDYRRQAIYEQYF
CDR3nt: TGCGCCAGCAGCTTGGATTACCGTCGGCAGGCGATCTACGAGCAGTACTTC

v_gene: TRBV5-6
d_gene: NA
j_gene: TRBJ2-3
abundance: few
CDR3aa: CASDQRLGDTQYF
CDR3nt: TGTGCCAGCGACCAGAGGTTGGGAGATACGCAGTATTTT

v_gene: TRBV19
d_gene: NA
j_gene: TRBJ1-2
abundance: NA
CDR3aa: CASSGAGDGRNGYTF
CDR3nt: TGTGCCAGTAGTGGGGCGGGGGACGGACGTAATGGCTACACCTTC

v_gene: TRBV28
d_gene: TRBD2
j_gene: TRBJ2-1
abundance: few
CDR3aa: CASSSTGTNYNEQFF
CDR3nt: TGTGCCAGCAGTTCCACCGGGACTAACTACAATGAGCAGTTCTTC